Below are 26 T cell receptor beta chains sequenced from a single sample in a study of T cell responses to AZD1222 COVID-19 vaccine. Only in-frame clones appear in the TCRdb table, and some are missing; sequencing was by immunoSEQ multiplex PCR. The data show 150,000 or so clones, over 90% seen once. The specimen was peripheral blood, collected 28 days after the second AZD1222 dose. The receptor set was obtained from an adult who received the AZD1222 COVID-19 vaccine.

The rearrangement links TRBV6-2 or TRBV6-3 to TRBJ1-5; unclear D gene. This CDR3 contains 16 residues. V gave up 0 bases and J gave up 0 bases, with 9 bases separating them. From germline, CDR1 is MNHEY and CDR2 SVGEGT. CDR3 protein: CASSYSAGISNQPQHF. CDR3 nucleotide sequence: TGTGCCAGCAGTTACTCGGCGGGCATTAGCAATCAGCCCCAGCATTTT.

J is TRBJ2-2 and V is TRBV24-1; TRBD1 matches at 7 bases. CDR3 size: 16 residues. Germline lookup yields CDR1 KGHDR and CDR2 SFDVKD. V lost 4 bases, J lost 1 base, and 5 bases stayed unmatched. The CDR3 loop is CATSDPGTVNTGELFF. The CDR3 bases are TGTGCCACCAGTGACCCAGGGACAGTGAACACCGGGGAGCTGTTTTTT.

The rearrangement uses TRBV5-8 and TRBJ1-5, with 8 bases matching TRBD1. Germline CDR1 reads SGHTS; CDR2 reads YDEGEE. This CDR3 region has 15 residues. Trimming at V came to 5 bases and at J to 5 bases, leaving 9 bases not matched to a gene. Here the CDR3 reads CASSRVRGLHQPQHF. CDR3 bases: TGTGCCAGCAGTAGGGTCAGGGGGCTTCATCAGCCCCAGCATTTT.

V gene TRBV19 combines with J gene TRBJ2-3; 7 bases fit TRBD2. Germline trimming cut 2 bases from V and 4 bases from J; bases unmatched to any gene: 0. The CDR3 has 13 amino acids. Per the germline V gene, CDR1 is LNHDA and CDR2 is SQIVND (reference sequence). CDR3 in DNA: TGTGCCAGTAGTATACGGGGGGCAGATACGCAGTATTTT. Amino acids: CASSIRGADTQYF.

The rearrangement links TRBV12-3 or TRBV12-4 to TRBJ2-7; no clear D. CDR3 length: 11 amino acids. The germline V and J ends were trimmed by 1 base and 5 bases, with 3 bases remaining between them. The CDR3 is CASSLDHEQYF. CDR3 nucleotide sequence: TGTGCCAGCAGTTTAGATCACGAGCAGTACTTC.

The rearrangement uses TRBV28 and TRBJ2-7; D not certain. CDR1 MDHEN and CDR2 SYDVKM come from the germline V gene. The CDR3 has 14 amino acids. Trimming pared 5 bases from V and 9 bases from J, leaving 20 bases between. The CDR3 sequence: CASSTPGSRLGQYF. The CDR3 nucleotides read TGTGCCAGCAGTACCCCCGGGTCCCGTCTGGGGCAGTACTTC.

In its sample, this clone was seen a few times. Different DNA sequences within this sample yield the same CDR3. The genes are TRBV18 and TRBJ2-3; unclear D gene. The CDR3 contains 13 residues. Looked up from germline, CDR1 is KGHSH and CDR2 is LQKENI. The V and J ends lost 3 bases and 3 bases respectively, with 7 bases between them. The CDR3, as DNA: TGTGCCAGCTCACCCTCTTTGACAGATACGCAGTATTTT. It codes for CASSPSLTDTQYF.

The V call is TRBV30, the J call TRBJ1-1; D is possibly TRBD1 (6 bases). In germline, CDR1 is GTSNPN, CDR2 SVGIG (reference sequence). The CDR3 is 14 amino acids. V was pared by 1 base and J by 0 bases, with 9 bases between. For the CDR3, the DNA is TGTGCCTGGAGTGCCGGGGGCTTGAACACTGAAGCTTTCTTT. Its protein product is CAWSAGGLNTEAFF.

The rearrangement joins TRBV9 to TRBJ1-1, with TRBD1 matching 9 bases. The CDR3 is made up of 14 amino acids. Trimming removed 3 bases from V and 10 bases from J; junction bases left unmatched: 10. Germline lookup yields CDR1 SGDLS and CDR2 YYNGEE. In DNA, the CDR3 is TGTGCCAGCAGCGATCAACAGGGGGCGAGGCCAGCTTTCTTT. It specifies CASSDQQGARPAFF.

The J gene is TRBJ2-1, the V gene TRBV3-1 (or the pseudogene TRBV3-2), with 10 bases aligning to TRBD2. In germline, CDR1 is LGHDT, CDR2 YNNKEL (reference sequence). The CDR3 totals 18 residues. The V gene end was trimmed by 0 bases and the J gene end by 2 bases; junction bases not matched to a gene: 7. CDR3 bases: TGTGCCAGCAGCCAAGATAGGGCTAGCGGGAGAGCCTACAATGAGCAGTTCTTC. It codes for CASSQDRASGRAYNEQFF.

This clone was counted a single time. V usage is TRBV12-3 or TRBV12-4 and J usage is TRBJ1-2; D remains ambiguous. The CDR3 extends over 13 amino acids. V was pared by 10 bases and J by 3 bases, with 15 bases between. Here the CDR3 DNA reads TGTGCCACCTCCCCCGGCCGGTACTATGGCTACACCTTC. Translation: CATSPGRYYGYTF.

This chain joins TRBV2 and TRBJ1-6; 8 nucleotides line up with TRBD1. Germline values: CDR1 SNHLY, CDR2 FYNNEI. J gave up 9 bases and V 5 bases, and 6 bases lay outside the gene matches. The CDR3 totals 14 residues. This CDR3 reads CASSKQGVTSPLHF. The CDR3 region has the DNA TGTGCCAGCAGTAAACAGGGGGTCACTTCACCCCTCCACTTT.

The rearrangement joins TRBV28 to TRBJ2-2; D unresolved. The length of the CDR3 is 13 residues. V gave up 7 bases and J gave up 9 bases, with 15 bases separating them. Germline V gene lookup returns CDR1 MDHEN and CDR2 SYDVKM. The CDR3 here is CASTTRVARELFF. In DNA, the CDR3 is TGTGCCAGCACTACTCGGGTCGCCCGGGAGCTGTTTTTT.

This clone was seen a single time. The chain has TRBV27 and TRBJ1-2; 9 nucleotides align to TRBD1. The J segment lost 6 bases and the V segment lost 7 bases, leaving 12 bases of the junction unmatched. CDR3 length: 15 amino acids. Per the germline V gene, CDR1 is MNHEY and CDR2 is SMNVEV (reference sequence). The CDR3 spells CASTKTGTGLHGYTF. The CDR3 DNA is TGTGCCAGCACTAAAACCGGGACAGGGCTCCATGGCTACACCTTC.

The rearrangement joins TRBV4-2 to TRBJ1-4; D uncertain. The CDR3 length is 12 residues. CDR1 is LGHNA, CDR2 YNFKEQ, per germline. V was clipped by 0 bases and J by 8 bases, with 4 bases between them. The DNA for the CDR3 is TGTGCCAGCAGCCAAGATCGAGAAAAACTGTTTTTT. It is translated as CASSQDREKLFF.

V is TRBV24-1 and J is TRBJ2-1; 9 bases match TRBD2. The CDR3 spans 14 residues. After removal of 8 bases from V and 6 bases from J, the junction contained 7 bases not matched to a gene. Germline CDR1 reads KGHDR; CDR2 reads SFDVKD. DNA for the CDR3: TGTGCCACCAAGTCGAGCGGGAGGAGCAATGAGCAGTTCTTC. The encoded protein is CATKSSGRSNEQFF.

This clone was seen once. The CDR3 bases are TGTGCCAGCAGTTTGGGGGTTGGGGCCCAGCATTTT. Residues: CASSLGVGAQHF. The rearrangement joins TRBV28 to TRBJ1-5, with D possibly TRBD1 on 5 matching bases. The germline V gene has CDR1 MDHEN and CDR2 SYDVKM. Trimming removed 3 bases at V and 11 bases at J, with 11 bases between. This CDR3 spans 12 amino acids.

V usage is TRBV10-3 and J usage is TRBJ1-3, with 7 bases aligning to TRBD1. From germline, CDR1 is ENHRY and CDR2 SYGVKD. The J segment lost 0 bases and the V segment lost 2 bases, leaving 1 base of the junction unmatched. This CDR3 contains 15 residues. CDR3 sequence (DNA): TGTGCCATCAGTGAGACAGGGGTCTCTGGAAACACCATATATTTT. Translating gives CAISETGVSGNTIYF.

The V gene is TRBV7-8, the J gene TRBJ1-2, with TRBD1 identical over 7 bases. There are 14 residues in the CDR3. With V trimmed by 5 bases and J by 13 bases, 16 bases remained unmatched. Germline V gene lookup returns CDR1 SGHVS and CDR2 FQNEAQ. The CDR3 DNA sequence: TGTGCCAGCAGCCTAGGGACAGCGACTCGTTCCGGCACCTTC. It translates to CASSLGTATRSGTF.

The chain uses TRBV12-3 or TRBV12-4 and TRBJ1-2; D gene ambiguous. This CDR3 is built from 13 residues. Trimming removed 7 bases from V and 2 bases from J, with 11 bases in between. The CDR3 loop reads CASNHFENYGYTF. DNA of the CDR3: TGTGCCAGCAATCACTTCGAAAACTATGGCTACACCTTC.

V usage is TRBV7-8 and J usage is TRBJ2-3; TRBD2 matches 7 bases. This CDR3 is 17 amino acids long. Germline loops: CDR1 SGHVS, CDR2 FQNEAQ. V lost 1 base to trimming and J lost 0 bases; unmatched junction nucleotides: 7. CDR3 loop: CASSLVSTSRSTDTQYF. The CDR3 bases are TGTGCCAGCAGCTTAGTATCGACTAGCCGGAGCACAGATACGCAGTATTTT.

The chain carries TRBV27 and TRBJ1-3, with a tentative D call TRBD1 (5 bases). V was shortened by 6 bases and J by 4 bases, with 10 bases between the two germline ends. CDR1 MNHEY and CDR2 SMNVEV come from the germline V gene (reference sequence). The CDR3 extends over 13 amino acids. This CDR3 is CASSRDVGNTIYF. CDR3 DNA sequence: TGTGCCAGCAGCCGGGACGTCGGAAACACCATATATTTT.

The chain joins TRBV7-8 to TRBJ1-5; D not resolved. The CDR3 has 14 residues. The germline V and J ends were trimmed by 2 bases and 3 bases, with 8 bases remaining between them. Germline V gene lookup returns CDR1 SGHVS and CDR2 FQNEAQ. CDR3 nucleotide sequence: TGTGCCAGCAGCTTATCGTCAGACAATCAGCCCCAGCATTTT. Protein product: CASSLSSDNQPQHF.

The rearrangement uses TRBV5-1 and TRBJ2-2; perhaps D is TRBD1 or TRBD2 (6 bases each). The CDR3 is 16 residues long. Germline V gene sequence: CDR1 SGHRS, CDR2 YFSETQ. Trimming pared 0 bases from V and 6 bases from J, leaving 15 bases between. The CDR3 coding sequence is TGCGCCAGCAGCTTGGATCCGGGGGCGAAACCCGGGGAGCTGTTTTTT. Protein sequence: CASSLDPGAKPGELFF. The full variable domain, in which reference TRBV5-1 and TRBJ2-2 provide the parts outside the CDR3, is KAGVTQTPRYLIKTRGQQVTLSCSPISGHRSVSWYQQTPGQGLQFLFEYFSETQRNKGNFPGRFSGRQFSNSRSEMNVSTLELGDSALYLCASSLDPGAKPGELFFGEGSRLTVL.

The chain is built from TRBV20-1 and TRBJ2-7; 8 nucleotides align to TRBD1. From germline, CDR1 is DFQATT and CDR2 SNEGSKA (reference sequence). V shed 3 bases and J 4 bases; nucleotides not matched to a gene: 5. This CDR3 contains 13 residues. The CDR3 loop is CSASRRGRYEQYF. As DNA, the CDR3 is TGCAGTGCTAGTCGCAGGGGGCGGTACGAGCAGTACTTC.

This clone was seen more than once but under ten times. The chain recombines TRBV7-9 with TRBJ2-2; 10 bases agree with TRBD1. Germline assignment: CDR1 SEHNR and CDR2 FQNEAQ (reference sequence). CDR3 length: 16 residues. The trim removed 5 bases at V and 7 bases at J, leaving 10 bases unmatched. The CDR3 bases are TGTGCCAGCAGCACTCAGACAGGGGGCGCGAGCGGGGAGCTGTTTTTT. Translation gives CASSTQTGGASGELFF.